A single sample is the source of the 28 T cell receptor beta chains below, sequenced in a study of T cells after yellow fever vaccination (dated by TCRdb to the late 2010s). The treatment or condition label corresponds to: live attenuated yellow fever vaccine strain. The method behind the library was 5' RACE. TCRdb lists the instrument as Illumina NovaSeq 6000. The public reads were reanalyzed by TCRdb: fastp trimming at Q25, MiXCR alignment, in-frame beta chains only. Rows are unified per CDR3 protein, each entry keeping the most common DNA and genes. The sample yields about 340,000 distinct CDR3 sequences; about 12% were counted once. The ten most abundant clones make up about 3% of the sample. The sequences come from CD4+ T cells sorted from PBMCs, collected 15 days after the yellow fever booster vaccination. The receptors stem from a man aged 18 to 30 who received the YFV17D yellow fever vaccine.

In its sample, this clonotype was seen once. As the CDR3 is not closed by the conserved phenylalanine or tryptophan, this likely results from a read error. The chain couples TRBV4-2 to TRBJ1-2, with a tentative D call TRBD1 (6 bases). V lost 0 bases, J lost 2 bases, and 10 bases lay in between. This CDR3 spans 15 amino acids. The V gene's germline CDR1 is LGHNA and CDR2 YNFKEQ. The CDR3 sequence is CASSQDTGPNYGYTI. For the CDR3, the DNA is TGTGCCAGCAGCCAAGATACAGGGCCGAACTATGGCTACACCATC.

This clonotype was found many times. The chain combines TRBV5-5 with TRBJ2-3; D unclear. V shed 6 bases and J shed 13 bases, with 18 bases lying between them. Germline lookup yields CDR1 SGHKS and CDR2 YYEKEE (reference sequence). There are 12 residues in the CDR3. The CDR3 bases are TGTGCCAGCAATCTTGAAGGAGTCCTGGAGTATTTT. The encoded protein is CASNLEGVLEYF.

This clonotype was counted a few times. The genes are TRBV12-3 or TRBV12-4 and TRBJ2-7; either TRBD1 or TRBD2 may fit D (5 bases each). The CDR3 has 15 residues. The ends were cut back, 5 bases at V and 9 bases at J, with 23 bases in the middle. As DNA, the CDR3 is TGTGCCAGCAGTCTTGGGACGAGACAGTTAGGATGGCAGTACTTC. Protein: CASSLGTRQLGWQYF.

This clonotype came up a few times. The chain links TRBV12-5 to TRBJ2-5; D is undetermined. The V gene's germline CDR1 is LGHNT and CDR2 FRNRAP. V was trimmed by 4 bases and J by 5 bases, leaving 11 bases between them. The CDR3 runs 13 residues. CDR3 nucleotide sequence: TGTGCTAGTGGTTCTGAAAAAGGGGAGACCCAGTACTTC. This codes for CASGSEKGETQYF.

The V gene is TRBV5-6, the J gene TRBJ2-3, with a possible D match to TRBD1 (5 bases). The V gene lost 0 bases and the J gene lost 4 bases, with 9 bases spanning the gap. The CDR3 is made up of 14 amino acids. Germline CDR1 SGHDT, CDR2 YYEEEE. The CDR3 DNA reads as TGTGCCAGCAGCTTGGTGGGGCCCCCAGATACGCAGTATTTT. Protein: CASSLVGPPDTQYF.

The CDR3 bases are TGTGCCAGCAGTTTGCGGAGGGAGCTGTTTTTT. Protein: CASSLRRELFF. J is TRBJ2-2 and V is TRBV28; D ambiguous. V dropped 3 bases and J dropped 9 bases, with 5 bases sitting between them. Germline CDR1 reads MDHEN; CDR2 reads SYDVKM. The CDR3 contains 11 residues.

This chain uses TRBV5-1 with TRBJ1-1; tentative D call: TRBD1 (5 bases). With 3 bases removed from V and 4 bases from J, the gap between germline ends came to 13 bases. CDR3 length: 14 amino acids. Germline V gives CDR1 SGHRS, CDR2 YFSETQ. This CDR3 is CASSSQGRGTEAFF. The CDR3, as DNA: TGCGCCAGCAGCTCTCAGGGACGGGGCACTGAAGCTTTCTTT.

This clonotype has only a few counts. The V gene is TRBV29-1, the J gene TRBJ2-3, with TRBD2 matching 15 bases. Germline lookup yields CDR1 SQVTM and CDR2 ANQGSEA. The CDR3 extends over 13 amino acids. For the CDR3, the DNA is TGCACGGGACTAGCGGGGGGACGAGATACGCAGTATTTT. This sequence encodes CTGLAGGRDTQYF.

The chain couples TRBV5-1 to TRBJ1-1; 9 nucleotides line up with TRBD1. The V gene's germline CDR1 is SGHRS and CDR2 YFSETQ. The CDR3 runs 16 residues. Trimming at V came to 2 bases and at J to 3 bases, leaving 8 bases not matched to a gene. The CDR3 region is CASSLKGTGIDTEAFF. CDR3 coding DNA: TGCGCCAGCAGCTTAAAAGGGACAGGGATCGACACTGAAGCTTTCTTT.

The chain carries TRBV7-2 and TRBJ1-1, with D hard to call. Germline values: CDR1 SGHTA, CDR2 FQGNSA. CDR3 size: 13 residues. Trimming took off 1 base at V and 7 bases at J, with 10 bases between the two ends. In nucleotides, the CDR3 is TGTGCCAGCAGCTTAGGTTTTCGGAATGAAGCTTTCTTT. Residues: CASSLGFRNEAFF.

The table lists this clonotype with a few counts. The chain has TRBV12-3 or TRBV12-4 and TRBJ1-5; 7 bases fit TRBD1. CDR3 length: 13 amino acids. V gave up 7 bases and J gave up 9 bases; unmatched junction bases: 9. CDR3: CASTIDRVSPQHF. The CDR3 region has the DNA TGTGCCAGCACAATAGACAGGGTATCGCCCCAGCATTTT.

The chain has TRBV12-3 or TRBV12-4 and TRBJ1-3; D gene ambiguous. Between the trimmed V and J ends, which lost 6 bases and 0 bases, there was a span of 15 bases. This CDR3 has 16 amino acids. CDR3 nucleotide sequence: TGTGCCAGCAGGAGAGATCCGCCCCGCTCTGGAAACACCATATATTTT. Residues: CASRRDPPRSGNTIYF.

This chain joins TRBV12-3 or TRBV12-4 and TRBJ2-3, with 7 bases lining up with TRBD2. CDR3 size: 15 residues. Trimming took 4 bases from V and 0 from J; bases not matched to a gene: 4. This chain's CDR3 is CASSSRGTSTDTQYF. The CDR3 DNA sequence: TGTGCCAGCAGTTCGCGGGGGACTAGCACAGATACGCAGTATTTT.

The chain is built from TRBV28 and TRBJ2-1, with D maybe TRBD2 (6 bases). Looked up from germline, CDR1 is MDHEN and CDR2 is SYDVKM. With 3 bases removed from V and 7 bases from J, the gap between germline ends came to 16 bases. This CDR3 contains 15 residues. CDR3 DNA sequence: TGTGCCAGCAGTTTTTTATCCGGGGGTGTTAATGAGCAGTTCTTC. It specifies CASSFLSGGVNEQFF. The variable domain in full, completed from reference TRBV28 and TRBJ2-1, reads DVKVTQSSRYLVKRTGEKVFLECVQDMDHENMFWYRQDPGLGLRLIYFSYDVKMKEKGDIPEGYSVSREKKERFSLILESASTNQTSMYLCASSFLSGGVNEQFFGPGTRLTVL.

This clonotype was detected a few times. The chain carries TRBV29-1 and TRBJ2-7; D uncertain. Trimming took 6 bases from V and 0 from J, leaving 9 bases between them. The CDR3 is 12 amino acids. Per germline, CDR1 SQVTM and CDR2 ANQGSEA. This CDR3 reads CSVAPHSYEQYF. As DNA, the CDR3 is TGCAGCGTCGCCCCTCACTCCTACGAGCAGTACTTC.

V and J are TRBV4-1 and TRBJ1-4; D call uncertain. CDR3 length equals 13 residues. In germline, CDR1 is MGHRA, CDR2 YSYEKL. Trimming stripped 4 bases from V and 7 bases from J, with 10 bases between. The CDR3 DNA follows: TGCGCCAGCAGCCTCGCTCCGGTTGAAAAACTGTTTTTT. It yields the protein CASSLAPVEKLFF.

The gene calls are TRBV29-1 and TRBJ2-6; weak D call: TRBD1 (7 bases). In germline, CDR1 is SQVTM, CDR2 ANQGSEA. The CDR3 contains 15 residues. V lost 4 bases and J 2 bases, leaving 12 bases between the germline ends. CDR3 DNA: TGCAGCGTTGGGCAGGGGGGCACTGGGGCCAACGTCCTGACTTTC. It specifies CSVGQGGTGANVLTF.

The V call is TRBV12-3 or TRBV12-4, the J call TRBJ2-5; 9 bases fit TRBD1. The length of the CDR3 is 17 residues. J was trimmed by 4 bases and V by 7 bases; bases with no gene match: 16. CDR3 coding DNA: TGTGCCAGCAAGTTTAGCATGGGACAGGGTATGCCAGAGACCCAGTACTTC. Translation gives CASKFSMGQGMPETQYF.

This clonotype has a handful of counts. This chain links TRBV3-1 with TRBJ1-5; D gene uncertain. The V and J ends lost 0 bases and 4 bases respectively, with 7 bases between them. CDR1 and CDR2 from the germline V gene are LGHDT and YNNKEL (reference sequence). This CDR3 contains 14 residues. The CDR3: CASSQDQVNQPQHF. The CDR3 DNA reads TGTGCCAGCAGCCAAGACCAGGTAAATCAGCCCCAGCATTTT.

This clonotype was found a few times. The chain is built from TRBV6-6 and TRBJ2-7; D not resolved. Germline values: CDR1 MNHNY, CDR2 SVGAGI (reference sequence). The V end was cut by 2 bases, the J end by 5 bases, with 7 bases between. CDR3 length: 12 residues. The CDR3 region has the DNA TGTGCCAGCAGTTACGGAATTAACGAGCAGTACTTC. It specifies CASSYGINEQYF.

In its sample, this clonotype was seen a few times. The chain's CDR3 is CAIKPGPTDTQYF. CDR3 nucleotide sequence: TGTGCCATCAAACCGGGACCCACAGATACGCAGTATTTT. The V and J genes are TRBV10-3 and TRBJ2-3, with D possibly called TRBD1 or TRBD2 (5 bases each). CDR3 size: 13 residues. Trimming stripped 7 bases from V and 2 bases from J, with 10 bases between. Germline V gene data show CDR1 as ENHRY and CDR2 as SYGVKD.

The chain links TRBV5-4 to TRBJ1-6; D remains unclear. Germline V lookup: CDR1 SGHNT, CDR2 YYREEE (reference sequence). CDR3 length equals 15 residues. V was pared by 7 bases and J by 1 base, with 12 bases between. CDR3 bases: TGTGCCAGCGCAGTGTCTGGTTCCTATAATTCACCCCTCCACTTT. Translated: CASAVSGSYNSPLHF.

This chain uses TRBV7-2 with TRBJ1-1; D not certain. The CDR3 spans 15 residues. Germline CDR1 is SGHTA and CDR2 is FQGNSA. V lost 5 bases, J lost 5 bases, and 18 bases lay in between. Written as DNA, the CDR3 is TGTGCCAGCAGCGTCGACTCAGCGATGTTGACTGAAGCTTTCTTT. It encodes CASSVDSAMLTEAFF.

The sample holds many counts of this clonotype. The V call is TRBV6-6, the J call TRBJ2-7; 9 positions agree with TRBD1. The CDR3 covers 16 residues. The ends lost 6 bases at V and 1 base at J; junction bases unmatched: 10. Germline-derived CDR1 and CDR2 are MNHNY and SVGAGI (reference sequence). CDR3 nucleotides: TGTGCCAGCAGCGGACCCGGGACAGGGAGGTCCTACGAGCAGTACGTC. Its protein product is CASSGPGTGRSYEQYV.

This clonotype was seen a few times. The V call is TRBV6-4, the J call TRBJ2-7, with 7 bases aligning to TRBD2. The germline V gene has CDR1 MRHNA and CDR2 SNTAGT. This CDR3 is 11 amino acids long. The CDR3 loop reads CAPWGRDEQYV. DNA for the CDR3: TGTGCTCCTTGGGGGAGGGACGAGCAGTACGTC.

The CDR3 DNA reads as TGTGCCAGCAGCTTCGGCCAGGGAATTTACTATGGCTACACCTTC. Its translation: CASSFGQGIYYGYTF. V is TRBV5-6 and J is TRBJ1-2, with D maybe TRBD1 (5 bases). Trimming pared 2 bases from V and 3 bases from J, leaving 14 bases between. The CDR3 has 15 residues. Germline-derived CDR1 and CDR2 are SGHDT and YYEEEE. Together with reference TRBV5-6 and TRBJ1-2, the CDR3 gives the full variable domain: DAGVTQSPTHLIKTRGQQVTLRCSPKSGHDTVSWYQQALGQGPQFIFQYYEEEERQRGNFPDRFSGHQFPNYSSELNVNALLLGDSALYLCASSFGQGIYYGYTFGSGTRLTVV.

This clonotype has just a few counts. V usage is TRBV6-6 and J usage is TRBJ2-7; 9 positions match TRBD1. Germline values: CDR1 MNHNY, CDR2 SVGAGI (reference sequence). This CDR3 is 14 amino acids long. The J segment lost 2 bases and the V segment lost 5 bases, leaving 4 bases of the junction unmatched. The chain's CDR3 is CASSKGQGPYEQYV. The CDR3 nucleotides are TGTGCCAGCAGTAAGGGACAGGGTCCCTACGAGCAGTACGTC.

This clonotype was detected ten times or more. The V call is TRBV5-1, the J call TRBJ2-1; D is ambiguous. Per germline, CDR1 SGHRS and CDR2 YFSETQ. V gave up 2 bases and J gave up 0 bases, with 3 bases separating them. The CDR3 length is 13 residues. CDR3 DNA sequence: TGCGCCAGCAGCTTTGGCTCCTACAATGAGCAGTTCTTC. Translated: CASSFGSYNEQFF.